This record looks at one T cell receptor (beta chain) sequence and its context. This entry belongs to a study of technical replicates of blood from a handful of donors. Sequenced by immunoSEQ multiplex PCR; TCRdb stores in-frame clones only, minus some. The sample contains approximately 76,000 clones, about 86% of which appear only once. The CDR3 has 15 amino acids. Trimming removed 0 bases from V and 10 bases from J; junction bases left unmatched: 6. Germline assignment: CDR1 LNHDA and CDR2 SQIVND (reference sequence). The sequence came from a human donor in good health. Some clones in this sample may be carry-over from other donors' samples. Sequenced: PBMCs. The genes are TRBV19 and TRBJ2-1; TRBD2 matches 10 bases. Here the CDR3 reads CASSIDPSGSGEQFF. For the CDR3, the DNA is TGTGCCAGTAGTATAGATCCTAGCGGGAGCGGAGAGCAGTTCTTC.